The sequence of this T cell receptor beta chain was determined in a study of chemoradiotherapy in HPV16-positive cancers. The germline V gene encodes CDR1 SGHRS and CDR2 YFSETQ. This CDR3 spans 18 amino acids. Trimming shortened V by 2 bases and J by 1 base, and 21 bases separated the two germline ends. Notes on the study in general: Functional assays defining HPV-specific T cells used only two HPV16-positive patients.

With respect to this clone: Its antigen is unknown.

Only in-frame clones appear in the TCRdb table, and some are missing; sequencing was by immunoSEQ multiplex PCR. The sample consists of about 14,000 clones, roughly 70% of them appearing once. The receptor comes from a human donor with HPV-associated anogenital cancer. This chain connects TRBV5-1 to TRBJ1-1; TRBD1 might be the D (5 bases). This material was obtained from a patient who underwent chemoradiotherapy. CDR3 DNA sequence: TGCGCCAGCAGCTTCGGCAGGGAAAATCGGTTAACGAACACTGAAGCTTTCTTT. Protein sequence: CASSFGRENRLTNTEAFF.